This T cell receptor beta chain was sequenced in a study of shared clonotypes between healthy human individuals. Study-level background: A couple of women and a few men aged 18 to 49 made up the donors.

Looked up from germline, CDR1 is MGHRA and CDR2 is YSYEKL. CDR3 length: 15 residues. V gave up 1 base and J gave up 2 bases, with 10 bases separating them. General study findings and limits: A small donor pool kept down the genetic and exposure-history diversity that was represented. Rarefaction indicated that sorted-subset sequencing remained incomplete although depth was large.

Clones were read by immunoSEQ multiplex PCR, and TCRdb kept only the in-frame ones, dropping some. The sample consists of roughly 2.5 million clones, around nine tenths of them appearing once. On this clone: Its antigen is unidentified.

Sequences were obtained from naive CD4+ T cells sorted from blood. The subset is: CD45RA+ positively selected. This TCR was sampled from a man in his late teens or twenties in good health. The chain carries TRBV4-1 and TRBJ2-3; the D gene is possibly TRBD2 (5 bases). The CDR3, as DNA: TGCGCCAGCAGCCAAGGCGCGACTAACACAGATACGCAGTATTTT. It translates to CASSQGATNTDTQYF.